Presented here are 18 T cell receptor beta chains from one specimen sequenced in a study of shared clonotypes between healthy human individuals. Profiled with immunoSEQ multiplex PCR; TCRdb holds only in-frame clones, not every one. Of some 500,000 clones in the sample, about 96% were seen once. The specimen was naive CD4+ T cells sorted from blood. As to subset: CD45RA+ positively selected. The receptors derive from a woman aged 25 to 39 in good health.

The chain is built from TRBV19 and TRBJ2-2; 13 positions agree with TRBD2. Trimming at V came to 6 bases and at J to 7 bases, leaving 14 bases not matched to a gene. Germline V gene sequence: CDR1 LNHDA, CDR2 SQIVND (reference sequence). This CDR3 spans 18 amino acids. The CDR3 region is CASSRRTSGSHYNGELFF. CDR3 DNA sequence: TGTGCCAGTAGCCGTCGGACTAGCGGGAGTCATTATAACGGGGAGCTGTTTTTT.

The rearrangement joins TRBV19 to TRBJ2-5; 8 bases match TRBD1. Germline V gene data show CDR1 as LNHDA and CDR2 as SQIVND (reference sequence). The CDR3 sequence is 15 residues long. J gave up 3 bases and V 5 bases, and 8 bases lay outside the gene matches. CDR3 sequence: CASSVRDRPKETQYF. For the CDR3, the DNA is TGTGCCAGTAGTGTACGGGACAGGCCTAAAGAGACCCAGTACTTC.

The chain links TRBV28 to TRBJ2-7, with 11 nucleotides matching TRBD2. The CDR3 covers 13 residues. Trimming took 6 bases from V and 6 from J; bases not matched to a gene: 4. The V gene's germline CDR1 is MDHEN and CDR2 SYDVKM. The chain's CDR3 is CASRLAGVLEQYF. In DNA form, the CDR3 reads TGTGCCAGCAGACTAGCGGGAGTACTCGAGCAGTACTTC.

The chain combines TRBV28 with TRBJ1-5, with 9 nucleotides matching TRBD1. The length of the CDR3 is 13 residues. The V gene's germline CDR1 is MDHEN and CDR2 SYDVKM. V lost 11 bases to trimming and J lost 6 bases; unmatched junction nucleotides: 8. The CDR3 nucleotides read TGTGCCTGTAAGACAGGGGGTAGTCAGCCCCAGCATTTT. Its translation is CACKTGGSQPQHF.

The CDR3 protein is CASSPLASEQFF. CDR3 nucleotide sequence: TGTGCCAGCAGTCCCCTGGCGAGCGAGCAGTTCTTC. This rearrangement joins TRBV2 to TRBJ2-1, with D unresolved. The V end was cut by 5 bases, the J end by 10 bases, with 12 bases between. Germline assignment: CDR1 SNHLY and CDR2 FYNNEI. The CDR3 spans 12 residues.

This rearrangement joins TRBV30 to TRBJ1-1; D not certain. V lost 0 bases and J 10 bases, leaving 12 bases between the germline ends. CDR1 and CDR2 (germline): GTSNPN, SVGIG (reference sequence). The CDR3 consists of 12 residues. This CDR3 is CAWSVEGSGAFF. The CDR3 DNA reads as TGTGCCTGGAGTGTAGAGGGTTCGGGAGCTTTCTTT.

This clone was counted once. V usage is TRBV7-9 and J usage is TRBJ2-1; 8 nucleotides align to TRBD2. This CDR3 comprises 17 residues. The V gene's germline CDR1 is SEHNR and CDR2 FQNEAQ (reference sequence). V dropped 5 bases and J dropped 6; count of bases not matched to a gene: 15. CDR3 DNA sequence: TGTGCCAGCAGCCCCTCCTCGGTAGCGGGATTAGGCAATGAGCAGTTCTTC. Amino acids: CASSPSSVAGLGNEQFF. Looking up the rest from reference TRBV7-9 and TRBJ2-1 gives the full variable domain: DTGVSQNPRHKITKRGQNVTFRCDPISEHNRLYWYRQTLGQGPEFLTYFQNEAQLEKSRLLSDRFSAERPKGSFSTLEIQRTEQGDSAMYLCASSPSSVAGLGNEQFFGPGTRLTVL.

The V gene is TRBV29-1, the J gene TRBJ1-2; 12 bases match TRBD1. Germline values: CDR1 SQVTM, CDR2 ANQGSEA. CDR3 length: 15 residues. V dropped 8 bases and J dropped 4; count of bases not matched to a gene: 11. CDR3 amino acids: CSIQLGTGGGYGYTF. The CDR3 DNA reads as TGCAGCATCCAATTAGGGACAGGGGGCGGCTATGGCTACACCTTC.

The V call is TRBV5-4, the J call TRBJ2-1, with D possibly being TRBD1 or TRBD2 (5 bases each). V was trimmed by 2 bases and J by 1 base, leaving 10 bases between them. The CDR3 is made up of 15 amino acids. Germline V gives CDR1 SGHNT, CDR2 YYREEE (reference sequence). In DNA, the CDR3 is TGTGCCAGCAGCTTCGGGGCAGTTTCCTACAATGAGCAGTTCTTC. Residues: CASSFGAVSYNEQFF.

The CDR3 nucleotides are TGTGCCAGCAGCCGAGAGACCCAGTACTTC. It specifies CASSRETQYF. This chain links TRBV7-8 with TRBJ2-5; D is unresolved. The CDR3 extends over 10 amino acids. Germline V lookup: CDR1 SGHVS, CDR2 FQNEAQ. Trimming took off 5 bases at V and 4 bases at J, with 2 bases between the two ends.

The J gene is TRBJ1-4, the V gene TRBV5-1, with D tentatively TRBD1 (6 bases). The ends were cut back, 5 bases at V and 7 bases at J, with 15 bases in the middle. There are 14 residues in the CDR3. Germline CDR1 reads SGHRS; CDR2 reads YFSETQ. For the CDR3, the DNA is TGCGCCAGCAGACCTCGGGGGCGCGGTGAAAAACTGTTTTTT. Encoded protein: CASRPRGRGEKLFF. The entire variable domain, with the rest obtained from reference TRBV5-1 and TRBJ1-4, is as follows: KAGVTQTPRYLIKTRGQQVTLSCSPISGHRSVSWYQQTPGQGLQFLFEYFSETQRNKGNFPGRFSGRQFSNSRSEMNVSTLELGDSALYLCASRPRGRGEKLFFGSGTQLSVL.

The chain joins TRBV19 to TRBJ2-1; 10 positions match TRBD1. CDR1 and CDR2 (germline): LNHDA, SQIVND (reference sequence). The V and J ends lost 6 bases and 1 base, in that order; junction bases with no gene match: 6. This CDR3 contains 16 residues. CDR3 sequence: CASRKTGGLSYNEQFF. Written as DNA, the CDR3 is TGTGCCAGTAGGAAGACAGGGGGCCTGTCCTACAATGAGCAGTTCTTC.

The chain recombines TRBV11-2 with TRBJ2-1; D may match TRBD1 or TRBD2 (5 bases each). The ends were cut back, 1 base at V and 6 bases at J, with 7 bases in the middle. The CDR3 contains 13 residues. The germline V gene has CDR1 SGHAT and CDR2 FQNNGV. The CDR3 nucleotides are TGTGCCAGCAGCTTAGGAGGGACCAATGAGCAGTTCTTC. Protein: CASSLGGTNEQFF. Combining the CDR3 with reference TRBV11-2 and TRBJ2-1 gives the whole variable domain EAGVAQSPRYKIIEKRQSVAFWCNPISGHATLYWYQQILGQGPKLLIQFQNNGVVDDSQLPKDRFSAERLKGVDSTLKIQPAKLEDSAVYLCASSLGGTNEQFFGPGTRLTVL.

This clone was picked up a small number of times. The V gene is TRBV4-2, the J gene TRBJ1-5; D gene uncertain. Trimming removed 0 bases from V and 3 bases from J, with 9 bases in between. The CDR3 runs to 15 residues. Germline CDR1 reads LGHNA; CDR2 reads YNFKEQ. CDR3 coding DNA: TGTGCCAGCAGCCAAGATCGCAGGAACAATCAGCCCCAGCATTTT. Its protein product is CASSQDRRNNQPQHF.

The chain uses TRBV9 and TRBJ2-5, with 11 nucleotides matching TRBD2. The V segment lost 3 bases and the J segment 5 bases; nucleotides outside the gene matches: 6. The CDR3 runs 15 residues. Germline loops: CDR1 SGDLS, CDR2 YYNGEE. As DNA, the CDR3 is TGTGCCAGCAGCGGGCGACTAGCGGGAACCGAGACCCAGTACTTC. Translation gives CASSGRLAGTETQYF.

The chain employs TRBV28 and TRBJ2-3; D gene ambiguous. V lost 3 bases, J lost 1 base, and 11 bases lay in between. The CDR3 has 15 amino acids. Germline V CDR1 and CDR2: MDHEN, SYDVKM. Here the CDR3 DNA reads TGTGCCAGCAGTTTTAAGGGTCTTGGCACAGATACGCAGTATTTT. Amino acid sequence: CASSFKGLGTDTQYF.

This sequence joins TRBV28 and TRBJ2-7, with D perhaps given as TRBD1 or TRBD2 (6 bases each). Germline V CDR1 and CDR2: MDHEN, SYDVKM. V lost 2 bases to trimming and J lost 1 base, with 24 bases between them. The CDR3 covers 19 residues. CDR3 in DNA: TGTGCCAGCAGTTTACCCACGACAGCGCGGAGGGGGAAGTCCTACGAGCAGTACTTC. Amino acid sequence: CASSLPTTARRGKSYEQYF.

The chain recombines TRBV6-1 with TRBJ1-5, with a possible D match to TRBD1 (5 bases). V lost 2 bases and J 3 bases, leaving 11 bases between the germline ends. Looked up from germline, CDR1 is MNHNS and CDR2 is SASEGT. CDR3 length: 15 residues. Here the CDR3 DNA reads TGTGCCAGCAGTGAACTCTTGGGGGACAATCAGCCCCAGCATTTT. This gives the protein CASSELLGDNQPQHF.